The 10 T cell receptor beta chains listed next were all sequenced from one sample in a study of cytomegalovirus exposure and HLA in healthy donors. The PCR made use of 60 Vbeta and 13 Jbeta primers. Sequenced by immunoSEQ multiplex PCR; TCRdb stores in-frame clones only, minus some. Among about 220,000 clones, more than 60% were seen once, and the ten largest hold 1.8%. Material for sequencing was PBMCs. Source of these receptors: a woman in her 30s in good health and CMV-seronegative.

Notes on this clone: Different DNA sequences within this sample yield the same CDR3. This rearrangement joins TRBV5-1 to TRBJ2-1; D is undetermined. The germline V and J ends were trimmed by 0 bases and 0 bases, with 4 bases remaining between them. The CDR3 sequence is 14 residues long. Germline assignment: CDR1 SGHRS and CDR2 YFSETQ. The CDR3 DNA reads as TGCGCCAGCAGCTTGGGGCTCTCCTACAATGAGCAGTTCTTC. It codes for CASSLGLSYNEQFF.

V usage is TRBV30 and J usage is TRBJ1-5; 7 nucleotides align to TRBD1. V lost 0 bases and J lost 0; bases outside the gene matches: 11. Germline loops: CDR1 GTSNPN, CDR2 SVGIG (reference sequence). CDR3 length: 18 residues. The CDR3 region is CAWSVFDKGQYSNQPQHF. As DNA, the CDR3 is TGTGCCTGGAGTGTATTCGACAAGGGACAGTATAGCAATCAGCCCCAGCATTTT.

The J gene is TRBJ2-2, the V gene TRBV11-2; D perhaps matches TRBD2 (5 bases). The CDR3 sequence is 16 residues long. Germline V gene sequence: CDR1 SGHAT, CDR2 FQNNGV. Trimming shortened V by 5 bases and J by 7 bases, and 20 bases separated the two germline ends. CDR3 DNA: TGTGCCAGCAGCGGACTTCCCACGAGACCCATCGGGGAGCTGTTTTTT. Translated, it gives CASSGLPTRPIGELFF.

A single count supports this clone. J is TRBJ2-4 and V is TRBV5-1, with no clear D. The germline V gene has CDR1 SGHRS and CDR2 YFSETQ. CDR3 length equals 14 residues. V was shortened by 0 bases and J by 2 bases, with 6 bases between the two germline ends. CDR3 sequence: CASSLVWPKNIQYF. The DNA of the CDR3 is TGCGCCAGCAGCTTGGTTTGGCCCAAAAACATTCAGTACTTC.

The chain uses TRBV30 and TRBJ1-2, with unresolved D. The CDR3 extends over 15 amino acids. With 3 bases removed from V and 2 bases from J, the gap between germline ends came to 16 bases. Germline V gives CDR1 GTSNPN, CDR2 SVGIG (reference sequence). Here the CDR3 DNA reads TGTGCCTGGAGGGATCTCGGGGAAGCAAACTATGGCTACACCTTC. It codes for CAWRDLGEANYGYTF.

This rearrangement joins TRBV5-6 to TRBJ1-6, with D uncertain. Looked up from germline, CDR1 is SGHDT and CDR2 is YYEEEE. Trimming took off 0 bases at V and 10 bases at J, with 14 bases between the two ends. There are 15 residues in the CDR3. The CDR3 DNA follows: TGTGCCAGCAGCTTGGTATCAGCGACGGGGTCACCCCTCCACTTT. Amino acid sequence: CASSLVSATGSPLHF.

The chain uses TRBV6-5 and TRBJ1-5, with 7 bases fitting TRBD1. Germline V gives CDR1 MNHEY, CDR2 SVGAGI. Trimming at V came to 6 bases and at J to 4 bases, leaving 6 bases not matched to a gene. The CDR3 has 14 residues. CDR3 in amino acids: CASRRGRENQPQHF. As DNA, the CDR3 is TGTGCCAGCAGGAGGGGGCGCGAAAATCAGCCCCAGCATTTT.

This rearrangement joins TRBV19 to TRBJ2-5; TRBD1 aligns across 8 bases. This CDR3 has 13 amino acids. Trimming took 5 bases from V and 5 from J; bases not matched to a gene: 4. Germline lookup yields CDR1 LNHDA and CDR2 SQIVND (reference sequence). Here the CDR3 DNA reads TGTGCCAGTAGTCTCAGGGGGCAGGAGACCCAGTACTTC. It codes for CASSLRGQETQYF.

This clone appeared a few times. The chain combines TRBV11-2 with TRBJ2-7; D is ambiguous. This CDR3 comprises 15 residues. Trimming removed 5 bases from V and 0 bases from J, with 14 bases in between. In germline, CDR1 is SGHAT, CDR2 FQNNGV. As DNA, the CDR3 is TGTGCCAGCAGCCCGCGGCTCTCGAGCTCCTACGAGCAGTACTTC. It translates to CASSPRLSSSYEQYF.

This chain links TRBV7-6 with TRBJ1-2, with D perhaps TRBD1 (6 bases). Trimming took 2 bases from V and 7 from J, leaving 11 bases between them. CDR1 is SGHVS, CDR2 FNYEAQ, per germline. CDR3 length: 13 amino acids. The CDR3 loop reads CASSLSGGGGYTF. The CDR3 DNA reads TGTGCCAGCAGCTTATCTGGGGGCGGTGGCTACACCTTC.